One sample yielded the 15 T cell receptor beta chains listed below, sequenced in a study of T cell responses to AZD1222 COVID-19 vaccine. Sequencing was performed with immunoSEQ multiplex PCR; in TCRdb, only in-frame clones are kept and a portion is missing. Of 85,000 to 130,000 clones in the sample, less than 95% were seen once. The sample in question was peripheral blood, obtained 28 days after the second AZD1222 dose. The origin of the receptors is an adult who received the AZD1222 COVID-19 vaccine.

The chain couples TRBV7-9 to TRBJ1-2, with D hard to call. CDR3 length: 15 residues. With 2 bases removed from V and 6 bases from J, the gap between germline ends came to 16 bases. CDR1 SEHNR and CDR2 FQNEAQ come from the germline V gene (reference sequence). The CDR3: CASSLLLAATHGYTF. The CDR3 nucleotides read TGTGCCAGCAGCTTATTGCTGGCCGCAACGCATGGCTACACCTTC.

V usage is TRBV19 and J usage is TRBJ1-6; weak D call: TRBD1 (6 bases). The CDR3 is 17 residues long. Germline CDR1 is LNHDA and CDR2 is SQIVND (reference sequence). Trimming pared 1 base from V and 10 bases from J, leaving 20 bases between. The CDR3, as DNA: TGTGCCAGTAGTATAGGTGCAGGGGACGTCACGGGGTCACCCCTCCACTTT. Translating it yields CASSIGAGDVTGSPLHF.

The CDR3 is CASRYGTGYSYEQYF. Written as DNA, the CDR3 is TGTGCCAGCAGATACGGGACTGGGTACTCCTACGAGCAGTACTTC. The J gene is TRBJ2-7, the V gene TRBV6-5, with D possibly being TRBD2 (6 bases). The germline V and J ends were trimmed by 6 bases and 0 bases, with 15 bases remaining between them. The CDR3 is made up of 15 amino acids. The germline CDR1 and CDR2 sequences are MNHEY and SVGAGI.

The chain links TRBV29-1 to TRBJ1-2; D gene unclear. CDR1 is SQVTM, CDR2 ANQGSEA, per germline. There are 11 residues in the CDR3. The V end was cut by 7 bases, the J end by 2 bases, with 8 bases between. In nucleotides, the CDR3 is TGCAGCGCTGGACTGAACTATGGCTACACCTTC. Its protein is CSAGLNYGYTF.

The DNA for the CDR3 is TGTGCCAGCAGCTTACTTAGCGGGACAGAACGCACCGGGGAGCTGTTTTTT. The encoded protein is CASSLLSGTERTGELFF. V usage is TRBV7-2 and J usage is TRBJ2-2; D may be TRBD2 (8 bases). The CDR3 sequence is 17 residues long. V shed 2 bases and J shed 4 bases, with 17 bases lying between them. Germline CDR1 is SGHTA and CDR2 is FQGNSA.

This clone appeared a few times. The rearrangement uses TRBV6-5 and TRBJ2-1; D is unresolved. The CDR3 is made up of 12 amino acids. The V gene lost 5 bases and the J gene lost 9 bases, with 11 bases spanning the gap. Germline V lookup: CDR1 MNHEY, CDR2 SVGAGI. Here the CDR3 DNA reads TGTGCCAGCAGTCCCTCCAGCCTTGAGCAGTTCTTC. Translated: CASSPSSLEQFF.

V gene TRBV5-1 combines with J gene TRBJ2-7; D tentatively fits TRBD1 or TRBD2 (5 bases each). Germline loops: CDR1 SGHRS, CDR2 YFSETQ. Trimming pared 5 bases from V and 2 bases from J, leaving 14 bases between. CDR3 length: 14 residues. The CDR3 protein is CASSTGDGTYEQYF. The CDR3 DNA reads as TGCGCCAGCAGTACCGGGGACGGTACCTACGAGCAGTACTTC.

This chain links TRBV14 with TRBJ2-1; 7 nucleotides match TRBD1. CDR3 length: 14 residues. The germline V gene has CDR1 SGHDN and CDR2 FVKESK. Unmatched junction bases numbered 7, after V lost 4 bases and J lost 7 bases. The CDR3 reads CASSPPRGRNEQFF. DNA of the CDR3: TGTGCCAGCAGCCCCCCTAGGGGGCGAAATGAGCAGTTCTTC.

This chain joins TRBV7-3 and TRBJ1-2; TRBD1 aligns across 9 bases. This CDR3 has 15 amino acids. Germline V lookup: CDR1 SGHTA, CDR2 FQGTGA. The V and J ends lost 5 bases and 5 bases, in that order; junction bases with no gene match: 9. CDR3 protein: CASSPGQGNLYGYTF. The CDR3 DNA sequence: TGTGCCAGCAGCCCGGGACAGGGAAATTTGTATGGCTACACCTTC.

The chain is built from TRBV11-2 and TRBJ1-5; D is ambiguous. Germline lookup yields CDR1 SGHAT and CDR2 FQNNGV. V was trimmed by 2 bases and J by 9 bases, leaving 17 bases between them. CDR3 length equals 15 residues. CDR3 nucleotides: TGTGCCAGCAGCTTACTCGTGTTGCCGGCGTGGCCCCAGCATTTT. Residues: CASSLLVLPAWPQHF.

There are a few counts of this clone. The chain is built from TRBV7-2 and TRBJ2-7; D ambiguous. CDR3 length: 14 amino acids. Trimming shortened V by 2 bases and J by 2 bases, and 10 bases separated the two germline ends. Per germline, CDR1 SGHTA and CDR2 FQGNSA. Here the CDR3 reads CASSLNGGPYEQYF. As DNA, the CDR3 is TGTGCCAGCAGCTTAAACGGCGGACCCTACGAGCAGTACTTC.

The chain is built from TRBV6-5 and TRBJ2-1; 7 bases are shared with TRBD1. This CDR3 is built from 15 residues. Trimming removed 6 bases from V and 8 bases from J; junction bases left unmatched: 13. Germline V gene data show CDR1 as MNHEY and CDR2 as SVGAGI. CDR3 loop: CASSPFGTEDDEQFF. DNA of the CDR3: TGTGCCAGCAGCCCCTTTGGGACAGAGGACGATGAGCAGTTCTTC.

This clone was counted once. CDR3 amino acids: CASSTGAHGTQYF. The CDR3 nucleotides read TGTGCCAGCAGCACCGGGGCTCACGGTACGCAGTATTTT. The chain couples TRBV7-3 to TRBJ2-3, with D perhaps TRBD1 or TRBD2 (5 bases each). Trimming pared 5 bases from V and 8 bases from J, leaving 14 bases between. Germline CDR1 SGHTA, CDR2 FQGTGA. The CDR3 extends over 13 amino acids.

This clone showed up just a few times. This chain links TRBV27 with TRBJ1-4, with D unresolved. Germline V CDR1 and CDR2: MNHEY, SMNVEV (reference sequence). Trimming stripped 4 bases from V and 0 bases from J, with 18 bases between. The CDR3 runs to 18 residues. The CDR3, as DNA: TGTGCCAGCAGTTCCCGTCAGTTGTCAGTTGCAACTAATGAAAAACTGTTTTTT. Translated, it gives CASSSRQLSVATNEKLFF.

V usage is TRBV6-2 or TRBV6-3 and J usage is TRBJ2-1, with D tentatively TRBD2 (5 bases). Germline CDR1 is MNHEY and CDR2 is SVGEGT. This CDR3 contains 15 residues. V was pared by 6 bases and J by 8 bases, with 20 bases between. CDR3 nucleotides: TGTGCCAGCAGCCCAACGCGGGCGCCCTCGCATGAGCAGTTCTTC. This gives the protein CASSPTRAPSHEQFF.